The 15 T cell receptor beta chains given below trace back to one sample, sequenced in a study of control samples from healthy donors and cancer patients. TCRdb's copy holds only in-frame clones and misses some; the assay was immunoSEQ multiplex PCR. The sample shows some 120,000 clones, approximately 95% of them seen only once. Sequenced material: blood. Receptors originate from a man aged 25-45 years in good health.

The chain joins TRBV2 to TRBJ1-4; 8 nucleotides align to TRBD1. J gave up 5 bases and V 5 bases, and 4 bases lay outside the gene matches. CDR3 size: 14 residues. The germline V gene has CDR1 SNHLY and CDR2 FYNNEI. DNA of the CDR3: TGTGCCAGCAGTCGGACAGGGCCGAATGAAAAACTGTTTTTT. This gives the protein CASSRTGPNEKLFF.

J is TRBJ2-7 and V is TRBV27; no clear D gene. Germline V CDR1 and CDR2: MNHEY, SMNVEV (reference sequence). V lost 5 bases to trimming and J lost 2 bases, with 10 bases between them. CDR3 size: 13 residues. CDR3 nucleotide sequence: TGTGCCAGCAGTCTCACGGCGGCCTACGAGCAGTACTTC. Protein: CASSLTAAYEQYF.

V and J are TRBV28 and TRBJ1-2; TRBD1 matches at 7 bases. The V segment lost 6 bases and the J segment 4 bases; nucleotides outside the gene matches: 5. The CDR3 has 13 residues. Germline V gene sequence: CDR1 MDHEN, CDR2 SYDVKM. CDR3 coding DNA: TGTGCCAGCAGAAAGACAGGGCCCTATGGCTACACCTTC. Amino acids: CASRKTGPYGYTF.

V and J are TRBV4-3 and TRBJ1-2, with TRBD1 matching 12 bases. The CDR3 sequence is 16 residues long. The germline V gene encodes CDR1 LGHNA and CDR2 YSLEER. J was trimmed by 5 bases and V by 0 bases; bases with no gene match: 4. The CDR3 nucleotides are TGCGCCAGCAGCCAAGAGGGACAGGGGGCGAAGTATGGCTACACCTTC. Protein sequence: CASSQEGQGAKYGYTF.

The chain links TRBV11-2 to TRBJ2-7; D is ambiguous. Germline-derived CDR1 and CDR2 are SGHAT and FQNNGV. Between the trimmed V and J ends, which lost 0 bases and 3 bases, there was a span of 12 bases. The CDR3 totals 15 residues. CDR3 DNA sequence: TGTGCCAGCAGCTTAGATTTGGTGGGGAACTACGAGCAGTACTTC. Its protein product is CASSLDLVGNYEQYF.

The chain uses TRBV7-8 and TRBJ2-5, with D perhaps TRBD1 (6 bases). CDR1 is SGHVS and CDR2 is FQNEAQ in the germline V gene. The V and J ends lost 0 bases and 0 bases respectively, with 8 bases between them. This CDR3 is built from 15 residues. CDR3 sequence reads: CASSLARDNQETQYF. The CDR3 DNA is TGTGCCAGCAGCTTAGCTAGGGACAACCAAGAGACCCAGTACTTC.

J is TRBJ1-1 and V is TRBV7-9; no reliable D call. Germline V lookup: CDR1 SEHNR, CDR2 FQNEAQ (reference sequence). The CDR3 covers 15 residues. Trimming shortened V by 0 bases and J by 2 bases, and 10 bases separated the two germline ends. The DNA for the CDR3 is TGTGCCAGCAGCTTAGCCCACGCGGGTAACACTGAAGCTTTCTTT. It is translated as CASSLAHAGNTEAFF.

The gene calls are TRBV7-2 and TRBJ1-6; 8 bases are shared with TRBD1. The CDR3 has 16 amino acids. J was trimmed by 7 bases and V by 2 bases; bases with no gene match: 7. Germline assignment: CDR1 SGHTA and CDR2 FQGNSA. The CDR3 sequence: CASSLFGQGENSPLHF. The CDR3 DNA is TGTGCCAGCAGCTTATTCGGACAGGGTGAAAATTCACCCCTCCACTTT. The full variable domain, completed using reference TRBV7-2 and TRBJ1-6, is GAGVSQSPSNKVTEKGKDVELRCDPISGHTALYWYRQSLGQGLEFLIYFQGNSAPDKSGLPSDRFSAERTGGSVSTLTIQRTQQEDSAVYLCASSLFGQGENSPLHFGNGTRLTVT.

V gene TRBV4-1 combines with J gene TRBJ2-7; 9 bases map to TRBD1. CDR1 MGHRA and CDR2 YSYEKL come from the germline V gene. Germline trimming cut 3 bases from V and 3 bases from J; bases unmatched to any gene: 6. This CDR3 has 15 amino acids. CDR3 loop: CASSQVDRGGYEQYF. CDR3 DNA: TGCGCCAGCAGCCAGGTAGACAGGGGGGGCTACGAGCAGTACTTC.

The chain joins TRBV18 to TRBJ1-5; D unclear. This CDR3 is built from 13 residues. CDR1 is KGHSH, CDR2 LQKENI, per germline. The V gene lost 5 bases and the J gene lost 4 bases, with 9 bases spanning the gap. The chain's CDR3 is CASSYAQNQPQHF. The CDR3 DNA follows: TGTGCCAGCTCATACGCACAAAATCAGCCCCAGCATTTT.

V and J are TRBV5-8 and TRBJ2-3; 12 positions match TRBD2. V trimming: 5 bases; J trimming: 1 base; junction bases outside the gene matches: 2. The CDR3 is 15 amino acids. The germline V gene has CDR1 SGHTS and CDR2 YDEGEE. The chain's CDR3 is CASRLAGGGTDTQYF. The CDR3 nucleotides read TGTGCCAGCAGACTAGCGGGGGGTGGCACAGATACGCAGTATTTT.

The chain couples TRBV6-6 to TRBJ2-7, with D tentatively TRBD1 or TRBD2 (5 bases each). CDR1 MNHNY and CDR2 SVGAGI come from the germline V gene (reference sequence). V dropped 2 bases and J dropped 0 bases, with 11 bases sitting between them. The CDR3 sequence is 15 residues long. The CDR3 spells CASSYTRESSYEQYF. CDR3 nucleotide sequence: TGTGCCAGCAGTTACACCAGGGAGAGCTCCTACGAGCAGTACTTC.

The J gene is TRBJ1-3, the V gene TRBV7-9; D is undetermined. There are 14 residues in the CDR3. V lost 11 bases to trimming and J lost 0 bases, with 14 bases between them. From germline, CDR1 is SEHNR and CDR2 FQNEAQ (reference sequence). This CDR3 is CAVSGRSSGNTIYF. In nucleotides, the CDR3 is TGTGCCGTCTCAGGACGCTCCTCTGGAAACACCATATATTTT.

This clone was counted a single time. This chain uses TRBV27 with TRBJ2-1, with 7 bases that match TRBD2. The CDR3 runs 13 residues. Losses at the gene ends were 8 bases for V and 0 bases for J; bases not matched to a gene: 1. Germline lookup yields CDR1 MNHEY and CDR2 SMNVEV (reference sequence). CDR3 sequence reads: CASGGSSYNEQFF. The CDR3 DNA reads TGTGCCAGCGGCGGGAGCTCCTACAATGAGCAGTTCTTC.

The rearrangement uses TRBV18 and TRBJ2-7; D possibly corresponds to TRBD2 (5 bases). In germline, CDR1 is KGHSH, CDR2 LQKENI. The CDR3 length is 16 residues. The V end was cut by 2 bases, the J end by 4 bases, with 18 bases between. CDR3 sequence: CASSPRAEGLEYEQYF. CDR3 sequence (DNA): TGTGCCAGCTCACCAAGGGCCGAAGGACTGGAGTACGAGCAGTACTTC.